Following are 29 T cell receptor beta chains from one sample sequenced in a study of response to subunit inactivated influenza vaccine. From the RT-PCR reads, TCRdb called clonotypes with MiXCR, one entry per CDR3 protein. The sample holds under 500,000 distinct CDR3 sequences, approximately 11% seen once. Sequencing used PBMCs from blood, obtained 35 to 45 days after vaccination. The source of these receptors is a middle-aged man who received an inactivated influenza vaccine.

This clonotype was observed a handful of times. This rearrangement joins TRBV14 to TRBJ2-7; TRBD1 might be the D (5 bases). Trimming shortened V by 2 bases and J by 2 bases, and 19 bases separated the two germline ends. CDR3 length: 17 residues. CDR1 and CDR2 from the germline V gene are SGHDN and FVKESK. The CDR3 here is CASSQHARAGQTYEQYF. DNA for the CDR3: TGTGCCAGCAGCCAACATGCGCGAGCAGGGCAGACCTACGAGCAGTACTTC.

This clonotype has just a few counts. This rearrangement joins TRBV6-1 to TRBJ2-7; D possibly matches TRBD1 or TRBD2 (5 bases each). The CDR3 runs to 14 residues. Trimming shortened V by 5 bases and J by 2 bases, and 13 bases separated the two germline ends. Germline CDR1 is MNHNS and CDR2 is SASEGT. The CDR3 DNA reads as TGTGCCAGCAGTCGGCAAGAGGGGCCCTACGAGCAGTACTTC. Amino acid sequence: CASSRQEGPYEQYF.

This clonotype was recorded a few times. The V and J genes are TRBV20-1 and TRBJ2-7, with D possibly matching TRBD1 (6 bases). Germline V gene data show CDR1 as DFQATT and CDR2 as SNEGSKA (reference sequence). This CDR3 is built from 15 residues. The V end lost 4 bases, the J end lost 3 bases, and 19 bases lay between the germline ends. The CDR3 bases are TGCAGTGCTAACGCCCGGGGCGTACAGGGCTACGAGCAGTACTTC. This gives the protein CSANARGVQGYEQYF.

This clonotype has just a few counts. The V call is TRBV4-1, the J call TRBJ1-5, with 7 bases matching TRBD1. Germline values: CDR1 MGHRA, CDR2 YSYEKL. The trim removed 2 bases at V and 2 bases at J, leaving 6 bases unmatched. The CDR3 runs 16 residues. In DNA form, the CDR3 reads TGCGCCAGCAGCCAACACGGGACAGCCGGCAATCAGCCCCAGCATTTT. This sequence encodes CASSQHGTAGNQPQHF.

This clonotype was seen many times. The V and J genes are TRBV10-3 and TRBJ2-7; 8 bases fit TRBD2. J lost 5 bases, V lost 6 bases, and 15 bases had no gene match. The CDR3 sequence is 16 residues long. Germline CDR1 is ENHRY and CDR2 is SYGVKD. The CDR3 DNA sequence: TGTGCCATCAGAGACGATATAGCGGGAAAGTCGGACGAGCAGTACTTC. As protein: CAIRDDIAGKSDEQYF.

The table lists this clonotype with a few counts. The CDR3 DNA reads TGTGCCACCAGCAGGAGGGACAGGGGGTTGCCCTACGAGCAGTACTTC. It specifies CATSRRDRGLPYEQYF. The chain joins TRBV15 to TRBJ2-7; 11 bases fit TRBD1. The CDR3 covers 16 residues. J lost 2 bases, V lost 3 bases, and 6 bases had no gene match. Germline V CDR1 and CDR2: LNHNV, YYDKDF (reference sequence).

This chain uses TRBV2 with TRBJ1-2, with D tentatively TRBD1 (6 bases). Germline V gene lookup returns CDR1 SNHLY and CDR2 FYNNEI. The CDR3 loop spans 13 amino acids. The V end lost 3 bases, the J end lost 4 bases, and 9 bases lay between the germline ends. CDR3 DNA: TGTGCCAGCAGTGATGGACAGTTCTATGGCTACACCTTC. Protein sequence: CASSDGQFYGYTF.

This clonotype was seen ten or more times. The V gene is TRBV5-1, the J gene TRBJ1-2; no clear D. Germline-derived CDR1 and CDR2 are SGHRS and YFSETQ. The CDR3 has 13 amino acids. Trimming left V 4 bases short and J 3 bases short, with 10 bases between. The CDR3 sequence: CASSMDSDYGYTF. DNA for the CDR3: TGCGCCAGCAGCATGGACTCGGACTATGGCTACACCTTC.

The count of this clonotype is one. The gene calls are TRBV4-2 and TRBJ2-5; no clear D. Germline values: CDR1 LGHNA, CDR2 YNFKEQ. V was trimmed by 4 bases and J by 5 bases, leaving 11 bases between them. There are 13 residues in the CDR3. The CDR3 nucleotides read TGTGCCAGCAGCCCGAATCCAGAGGAGACCCAGTACTTC. This codes for CASSPNPEETQYF.

This clonotype was picked up a small number of times. V and J are TRBV15 and TRBJ2-5, with 10 bases lining up with TRBD2. CDR3 length: 16 amino acids. V dropped 3 bases and J dropped 2; count of bases not matched to a gene: 6. Per the germline V gene, CDR1 is LNHNV and CDR2 is YYDKDF (reference sequence). The CDR3 reads CATSSWVAGGQETQYF. DNA of the CDR3: TGTGCCACCAGCAGTTGGGTAGCGGGGGGACAAGAGACCCAGTACTTC.

This clonotype was recorded many times. The rearrangement links TRBV7-2 to TRBJ2-1, with 10 bases identical to TRBD2. The CDR3 totals 15 residues. V lost 5 bases and J lost 8; bases outside the gene matches: 9. CDR1 is SGHTA and CDR2 is FQGNSA in the germline V gene. The CDR3 protein is CASSRSGGAFYEQFF. As DNA, the CDR3 is TGTGCCAGCAGCCGGAGCGGGGGGGCTTTCTATGAGCAGTTCTTC.

This clonotype has at least ten counts. This chain connects TRBV12-3 or TRBV12-4 to TRBJ1-3; 7 nucleotides match TRBD1. Losses at the gene ends were 3 bases for V and 3 bases for J; bases not matched to a gene: 5. The CDR3 extends over 15 amino acids. The CDR3 reads CASSFKGQLGNTIYF. CDR3 DNA sequence: TGTGCCAGCAGTTTTAAGGGACAGCTTGGAAACACCATATATTTT.

There are a few counts of this clonotype. The chain uses TRBV12-3 or TRBV12-4 and TRBJ1-2, with 8 bases identical to TRBD1. The CDR3 has 16 amino acids. The trim removed 0 bases at V and 4 bases at J, leaving 7 bases unmatched. CDR3 amino acids: CASSLAHGQGVYGYTF. The DNA for the CDR3 is TGTGCCAGCAGTTTAGCCCACGGACAGGGCGTCTATGGCTACACCTTC.

This clonotype was observed a few times. The gene calls are TRBV5-1 and TRBJ1-4; perhaps TRBD1 as D (5 bases). The germline V gene encodes CDR1 SGHRS and CDR2 YFSETQ. CDR3 length: 15 residues. The germline V and J ends were trimmed by 4 bases and 3 bases, with 13 bases remaining between them. The CDR3 sequence: CASSGQTAPNEKLFF. In DNA form, the CDR3 reads TGCGCCAGCAGCGGCCAGACAGCTCCTAATGAAAAACTGTTTTTT.

This clonotype was counted a few times. The J gene is TRBJ2-4, the V gene TRBV20-1, with 7 bases lining up with TRBD2. This CDR3 has 12 residues. V shed 2 bases and J 9 bases; nucleotides not matched to a gene: 4. The germline gives CDR1 DFQATT, CDR2 SNEGSKA (reference sequence). This CDR3 reads CSARPGGTIQYF. Written as DNA, the CDR3 is TGCAGTGCTAGACCGGGGGGAACCATTCAGTACTTC.

The genes are TRBV19 and TRBJ2-1, with TRBD2 matching over 7 bases. The CDR3 length is 13 residues. Germline V CDR1 and CDR2: LNHDA, SQIVND (reference sequence). Losses at the gene ends were 5 bases for V and 12 bases for J; bases not matched to a gene: 10. CDR3 nucleotide sequence: TGTGCCAGTAGTGAAGAAACTGGCGGGGGGCAGTTCTTC. Translation: CASSEETGGGQFF.

This clonotype was observed many times. The CDR3 loop reads CASSFRQVSDEQFF. CDR3 coding DNA: TGTGCCAGCAGTTTCCGACAGGTCAGCGATGAGCAGTTCTTC. The chain uses TRBV28 and TRBJ2-1, with a weak D call TRBD1 (6 bases). Germline V gene data show CDR1 as MDHEN and CDR2 as SYDVKM. V was shortened by 3 bases and J by 8 bases, with 14 bases between the two germline ends. This CDR3 comprises 14 residues.

This clonotype showed up many times. The chain carries TRBV7-2 and TRBJ1-1, with unresolved D. Germline CDR1 is SGHTA and CDR2 is FQGNSA. The CDR3 contains 15 residues. With 1 base removed from V and 1 base from J, the gap between germline ends came to 10 bases. The CDR3 sequence: CASSLGPRGNTEAFF. For the CDR3, the DNA is TGTGCCAGCAGCTTAGGCCCTCGCGGGAACACTGAAGCTTTCTTT.

In this sample, this clonotype turned up a few times. J is TRBJ2-2 and V is TRBV12-3 or TRBV12-4; 11 nucleotides agree with TRBD1. With V trimmed by 6 bases and J by 5 bases, 5 bases remained unmatched. This CDR3 comprises 15 residues. The CDR3 is CASRTGTGGTGELFF. DNA for the CDR3: TGTGCCAGCAGGACTGGGACAGGGGGAACCGGGGAGCTGTTTTTT.

This chain joins TRBV7-2 and TRBJ2-3, with D uncertain. The CDR3 has 14 amino acids. Germline assignment: CDR1 SGHTA and CDR2 FQGNSA. The V end lost 5 bases, the J end lost 4 bases, and 13 bases lay between the germline ends. The CDR3 region is CASSATRAADTQYF. The CDR3 coding sequence is TGTGCCAGCAGCGCTACTCGGGCGGCAGATACGCAGTATTTT.

The V gene is TRBV5-5, the J gene TRBJ1-3; 9 bases are shared with TRBD1. With V trimmed by 3 bases and J by 0 bases, 4 bases remained unmatched. Germline assignment: CDR1 SGHKS and CDR2 YYEKEE (reference sequence). The CDR3 contains 16 residues. As DNA, the CDR3 is TGTGCCAGCAGCTGGACAGGGGATGCCTCTGGAAACACCATATATTTT. Translating gives CASSWTGDASGNTIYF.

This clonotype was seen more than once but under ten times. CDR3: CASSLEDLGTSYEQYF. CDR3 sequence (DNA): TGTGCCAGCAGCTTAGAAGATCTGGGGACATCCTACGAGCAGTACTTC. The chain links TRBV7-2 to TRBJ2-7; a weak D match, TRBD1 (6 bases). V shed 1 base and J shed 1 base, with 14 bases lying between them. Germline loops: CDR1 SGHTA, CDR2 FQGNSA. This CDR3 has 16 residues.

The chain recombines TRBV4-3 with TRBJ2-7, with D maybe TRBD2 (6 bases). The germline V and J ends were trimmed by 3 bases and 3 bases, with 15 bases remaining between them. The length of the CDR3 is 15 residues. The germline CDR1 and CDR2 sequences are LGHNA and YSLEER. The CDR3 DNA is TGCGCCAGCAGCCAGGAACACCGGGAGAGCTACGAGCAGTACTTC. Amino acids: CASSQEHRESYEQYF.

V and J are TRBV5-1 and TRBJ1-1; possibly TRBD1 for D (6 bases). Trimming pared 0 bases from V and 10 bases from J, leaving 10 bases between. Germline CDR1 reads SGHRS; CDR2 reads YFSETQ. This CDR3 is 12 amino acids long. The CDR3, as DNA: TGCGCCAGCAGCTTGGCAGGGGTCGGAGCTTTCTTT. Translated: CASSLAGVGAFF.

This clonotype showed up just a few times. The chain has TRBV7-9 and TRBJ1-1; a weak D match, TRBD1 (5 bases). The germline V gene has CDR1 SEHNR and CDR2 FQNEAQ (reference sequence). V was shortened by 8 bases and J by 3 bases, with 19 bases between the two germline ends. This CDR3 is 15 amino acids long. DNA for the CDR3: TGTGCCAGCTTCCCAGGGTGGGGCGGCTACACTGAAGCTTTCTTT. Its protein is CASFPGWGGYTEAFF.

This clonotype appeared many times. The chain couples TRBV7-6 to TRBJ1-4; D may be TRBD1 (5 bases). The CDR3 contains 15 residues. Germline V CDR1 and CDR2: SGHVS, FNYEAQ. With 6 bases removed from V and 4 bases from J, the gap between germline ends came to 15 bases. CDR3: CASSLSGTHNEKLFF. CDR3 bases: TGTGCCAGCAGTTTATCCGGGACTCATAATGAAAAACTGTTTTTT.

As regards this clonotype: This may arise from a read error, as a much more abundant clone is one base away. The CDR3 ends on some other residue instead of the conserved phenylalanine or tryptophan, so this is likely a read error. V usage is TRBV2 and J usage is TRBJ2-1, with D possibly being TRBD2 (7 bases). V was cut by 7 bases and J by 7 bases, with 20 bases left in between. There are 15 residues in the CDR3. Per germline, CDR1 SNHLY and CDR2 FYNNEI. The CDR3 protein is CASTSRGAGGNEQFL. The CDR3 nucleotides are TGTGCCAGCACCTCCCGGGGGGCTGGGGGGAATGAGCAGTTCTTA.

This clonotype was counted only a few times. V is TRBV11-1 and J is TRBJ1-5; D is unresolved. Germline-derived CDR1 and CDR2 are SGHAT and FQDESV (reference sequence). CDR3 length: 17 amino acids. Trimming removed 5 bases at V and 0 bases at J, with 17 bases between. Here the CDR3 reads CASSRIRQSHSNQPQHF. The CDR3 nucleotides are TGTGCCAGCAGCCGGATCCGACAATCACATAGCAATCAGCCCCAGCATTTT.

The chain carries TRBV15 and TRBJ2-6; a weak D match, TRBD2 (5 bases). This CDR3 has 15 amino acids. CDR1 and CDR2 (germline): LNHNV, YYDKDF (reference sequence). Deletions cut 5 bases from V and 0 bases from J, with 8 bases between. This CDR3 reads CATSDGSSGANVLTF. Here the CDR3 DNA reads TGTGCCACCAGCGATGGGAGCTCTGGGGCCAACGTCCTGACTTTC.